This T cell receptor (beta chain) was sequenced during a study of T cell responses to AZD1222 COVID-19 vaccine. Study summary: The study pooled second doses at about 4 or about 12 weeks. Regarding the study as a whole: Females made up more of the donors, who were largely white British, and clonal diversity may have come out too low.

The table came from immunoSEQ multiplex PCR; TCRdb's copy has only in-frame clones and leaves some out. The sample contains approximately 110,000 clones, about nine tenths of which appear only once. Concerning this clone: Its antigen is not known.

V lost 5 bases, J lost 9 bases, and 15 bases lay in between. The CDR3 runs 13 residues. In germline, CDR1 is SEHNR, CDR2 FQNEAQ (reference sequence). The sample in question was peripheral blood, obtained on day 0 of AZD1222 vaccination. The V gene is TRBV7-9, the J gene TRBJ2-3; no clear D gene. This receptor was obtained from an adult in good health. The CDR3 sequence is CASSNKGSWTQYF. DNA of the CDR3: TGTGCCAGCAGCAATAAAGGTAGCTGGACGCAGTATTTT.